The clone carrying this T cell receptor (beta chain) was found many times. Its antigen is not known. This sample is part of a study of regulatory T cells in long-lasting Graves disease. This CDR3 has 14 residues. Looked up from germline, CDR1 is MNHNS and CDR2 is SASEGT. Trimming took 8 bases from V and 6 from J, leaving 18 bases between them. Building of the TCR beta libraries involved iRepertoire HTBI primers and Arm-PCR of CDR3 regions. TCRdb independently ran MiXCR on the multiplex PCR reads; one entry per CDR3 protein. This table has fewer than 450,000 distinct CDR3 sequences, 14% to 15% appearing once. Noted time point: newly diagnosed GD, antithyroid drugs for less than 3 months. After RNA was extracted from PBMCs, the TCR library was made from it. Broader study findings: The study found persistent patients shared more public clonotypes (2,741) than new patients (roughly 880).

These data were likewise used in another study, on T cells in Graves' hyperthyroidism and ophthalmopathy. As that study records: Hyperthyroidism of Graves' type that showed no ophthalmopathy progression within 18 months was stable. Blood also carried most thyroid clonotypes expanded above 0.001. Ophthalmopathy and stable hyperthyroidism were told apart by a 13 V-J model.

This receptor was identified in a woman aged 40-49 years with Graves disease. This sequence joins TRBV6-1 and TRBJ2-3, with D unresolved. This material consisted of peripheral blood mononuclear cells (PBMCs), taken at new diagnosis, from a patient treated with antithyroid drugs. CDR3 amino acids: CASLRLTSSDTQYF. DNA for the CDR3: TGTGCCAGCTTAAGACTGACATCTTCGGATACGCAGTATTTT.